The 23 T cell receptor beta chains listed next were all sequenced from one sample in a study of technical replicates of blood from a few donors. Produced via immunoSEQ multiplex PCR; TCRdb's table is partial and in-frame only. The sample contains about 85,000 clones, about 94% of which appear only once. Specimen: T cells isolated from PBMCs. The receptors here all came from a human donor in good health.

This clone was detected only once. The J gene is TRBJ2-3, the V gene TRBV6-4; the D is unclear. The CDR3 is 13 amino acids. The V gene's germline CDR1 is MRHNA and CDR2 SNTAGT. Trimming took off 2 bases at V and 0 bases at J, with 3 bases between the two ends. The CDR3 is CASSDGSTDTQYF. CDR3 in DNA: TGTGCCAGCAGTGACGGCAGCACAGATACGCAGTATTTT.

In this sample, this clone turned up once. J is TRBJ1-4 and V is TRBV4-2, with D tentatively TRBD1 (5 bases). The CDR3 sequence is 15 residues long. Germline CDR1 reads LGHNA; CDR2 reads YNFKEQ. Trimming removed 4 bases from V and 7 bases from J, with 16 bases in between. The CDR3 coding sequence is TGTGCCAGCAGCCCACAAGCGGGGGTGGGTGAAAAACTGTTTTTT. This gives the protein CASSPQAGVGEKLFF.

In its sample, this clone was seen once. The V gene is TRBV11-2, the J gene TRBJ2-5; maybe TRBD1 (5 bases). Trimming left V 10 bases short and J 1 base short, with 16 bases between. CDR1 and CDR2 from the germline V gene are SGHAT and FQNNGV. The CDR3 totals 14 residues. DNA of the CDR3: TGTGCCACAAACCGTGGCCAGGGCCAAGAGACCCAGTACTTC. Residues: CATNRGQGQETQYF.

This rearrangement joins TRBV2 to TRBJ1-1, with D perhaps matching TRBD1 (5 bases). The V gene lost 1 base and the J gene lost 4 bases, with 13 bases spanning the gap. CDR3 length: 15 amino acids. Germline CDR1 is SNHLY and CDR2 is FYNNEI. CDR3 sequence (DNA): TGTGCCAGCAGTGAAGTTAACGGGGGGGTCACTGAAGCTTTCTTT. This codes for CASSEVNGGVTEAFF.

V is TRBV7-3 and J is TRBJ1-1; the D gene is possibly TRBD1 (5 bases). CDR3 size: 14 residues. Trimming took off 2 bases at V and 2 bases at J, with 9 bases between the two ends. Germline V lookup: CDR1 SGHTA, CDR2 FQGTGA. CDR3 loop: CASSLGGDNTEAFF. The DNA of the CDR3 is TGTGCCAGCAGCTTAGGAGGGGACAACACTGAAGCTTTCTTT.

CDR3: CASRPLGQANTEAFF. The CDR3 DNA reads TGTGCCAGTAGGCCCTTGGGGCAGGCGAACACTGAAGCTTTCTTT. V gene TRBV19 combines with J gene TRBJ1-1; D may be TRBD1 (5 bases). The V gene lost 6 bases and the J gene lost 1 base, with 15 bases spanning the gap. CDR3 length equals 15 residues. Germline assignment: CDR1 LNHDA and CDR2 SQIVND (reference sequence).

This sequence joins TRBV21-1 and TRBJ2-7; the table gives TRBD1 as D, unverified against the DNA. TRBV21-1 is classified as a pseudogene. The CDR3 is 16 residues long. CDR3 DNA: TGTGCCAGCAGCTCCCGGACAGGGGAATTTGGCTACGAGCAGTACTTC. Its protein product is CASSSRTGEFGYEQYF.

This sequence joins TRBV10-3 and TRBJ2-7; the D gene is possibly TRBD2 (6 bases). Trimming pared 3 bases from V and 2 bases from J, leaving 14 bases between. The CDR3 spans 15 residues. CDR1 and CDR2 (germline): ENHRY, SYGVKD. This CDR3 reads CAISDGSTGAYEQYF. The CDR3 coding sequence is TGTGCCATCAGTGATGGGTCCACGGGGGCCTACGAGCAGTACTTC.

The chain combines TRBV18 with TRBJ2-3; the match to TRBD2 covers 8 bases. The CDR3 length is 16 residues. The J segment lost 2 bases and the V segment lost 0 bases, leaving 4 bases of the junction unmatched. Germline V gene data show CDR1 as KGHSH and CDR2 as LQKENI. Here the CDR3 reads CASSPPRGGDTDTQYF. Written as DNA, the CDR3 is TGTGCCAGCTCACCACCTCGGGGGGGGGACACAGATACGCAGTATTTT. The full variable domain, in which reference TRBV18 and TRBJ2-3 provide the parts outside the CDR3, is NAGVMQNPRHLVRRRGQEARLRCSPMKGHSHVYWYRQLPEEGLKFMVYLQKENIIDESGMPKERFSAEFPKEGPSILRIQQVVRGDSAAYFCASSPPRGGDTDTQYFGPGTRLTVL.

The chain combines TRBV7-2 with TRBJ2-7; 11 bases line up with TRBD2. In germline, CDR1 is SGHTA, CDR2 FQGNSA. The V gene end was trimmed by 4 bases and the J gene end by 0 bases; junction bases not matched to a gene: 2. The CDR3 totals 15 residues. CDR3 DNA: TGTGCCAGCAGCTCGGGACTAGCGGCCTCCTACGAGCAGTACTTC. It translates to CASSSGLAASYEQYF.

The CDR3 DNA sequence: TGTGCCAGCAGCCCCCGGACAGTAATTGGAGATACGCAGTATTTT. Encoded protein: CASSPRTVIGDTQYF. The V call is TRBV7-8, the J call TRBJ2-3; perhaps TRBD1 as D (6 bases). The V end lost 5 bases, the J end lost 5 bases, and 17 bases lay between the germline ends. Germline V gene sequence: CDR1 SGHVS, CDR2 FQNEAQ. This CDR3 spans 15 amino acids.

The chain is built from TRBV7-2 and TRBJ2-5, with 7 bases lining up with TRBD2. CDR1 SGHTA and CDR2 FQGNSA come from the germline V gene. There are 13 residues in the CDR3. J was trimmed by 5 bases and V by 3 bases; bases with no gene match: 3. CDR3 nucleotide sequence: TGTGCCAGCAGCTTGGGGGGGTGGGAGACCCAGTACTTC. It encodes CASSLGGWETQYF.

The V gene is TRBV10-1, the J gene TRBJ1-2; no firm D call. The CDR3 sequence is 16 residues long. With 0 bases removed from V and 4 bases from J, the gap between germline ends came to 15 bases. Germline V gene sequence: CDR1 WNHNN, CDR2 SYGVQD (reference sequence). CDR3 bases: TGCGCCAGCAGTGAGTCGAGGTCAGCCCTTGGCTATGGCTACACCTTC. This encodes CASSESRSALGYGYTF.

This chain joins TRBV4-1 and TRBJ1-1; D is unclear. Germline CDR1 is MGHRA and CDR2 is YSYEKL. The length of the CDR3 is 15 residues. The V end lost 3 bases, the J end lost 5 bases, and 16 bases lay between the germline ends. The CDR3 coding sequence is TGCGCCAGCAGCCAGGGTGGAGGGAAGCGGACTGAAGCTTTCTTT. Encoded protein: CASSQGGGKRTEAFF.

CDR3 sequence reads: CASSLGAGGGYGYTF. The CDR3, as DNA: TGTGCCAGCAGCTTAGGAGCAGGGGGCGGCTATGGCTACACCTTC. The rearrangement joins TRBV11-2 to TRBJ1-2, with 8 bases lining up with TRBD1. CDR3 length: 15 amino acids. Looked up from germline, CDR1 is SGHAT and CDR2 is FQNNGV. V dropped 1 base and J dropped 4; count of bases not matched to a gene: 5.

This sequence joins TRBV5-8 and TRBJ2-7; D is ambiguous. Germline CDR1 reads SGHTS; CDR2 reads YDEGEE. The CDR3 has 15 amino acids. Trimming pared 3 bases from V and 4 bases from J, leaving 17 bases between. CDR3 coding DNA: TGTGCCAGCAGCTCGGTCTCGGGTCCCCTATACGAGCAGTACTTC. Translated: CASSSVSGPLYEQYF.

The CDR3: CASSMVQGPNSPLHF. For the CDR3, the DNA is TGTGCCAGCAGCATGGTACAGGGGCCTAATTCACCCCTCCACTTT. The rearrangement joins TRBV11-2 to TRBJ1-6, with 7 bases aligning to TRBD1. With V trimmed by 5 bases and J by 6 bases, 7 bases remained unmatched. CDR3 length: 15 residues. Germline CDR1 reads SGHAT; CDR2 reads FQNNGV.

CDR3 residues: CASRSTGGTEAFF. For the CDR3, the DNA is TGTGCCAGCAGGTCCACAGGGGGCACTGAAGCTTTCTTT. The rearrangement uses TRBV6-1 and TRBJ1-1; 8 bases are a match to TRBD1. The CDR3 consists of 13 residues. Losses at the gene ends were 6 bases for V and 4 bases for J; bases not matched to a gene: 4. The germline gives CDR1 MNHNS, CDR2 SASEGT.

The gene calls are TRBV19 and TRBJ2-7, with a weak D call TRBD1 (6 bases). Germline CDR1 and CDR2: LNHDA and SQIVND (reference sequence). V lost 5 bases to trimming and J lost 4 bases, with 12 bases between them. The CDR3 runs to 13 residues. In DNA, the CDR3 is TGTGCCAGTAGTGTGGGACATCCGTACGAGCAGTACTTC. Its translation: CASSVGHPYEQYF.

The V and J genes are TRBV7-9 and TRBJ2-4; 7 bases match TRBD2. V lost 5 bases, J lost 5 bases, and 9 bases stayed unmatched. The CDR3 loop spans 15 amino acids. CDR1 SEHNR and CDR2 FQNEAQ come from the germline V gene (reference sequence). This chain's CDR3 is CASSRSGAPENIQYF. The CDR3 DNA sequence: TGTGCCAGCAGCCGAAGCGGGGCCCCTGAAAACATTCAGTACTTC.

Here the CDR3 reads CASSSRRHSNEKLFF. In DNA, the CDR3 is TGTGCCAGCAGCTCCCGGCGGCACTCCAATGAAAAACTGTTTTTT. V and J are TRBV7-6 and TRBJ1-4; D remains ambiguous. The CDR3 covers 15 residues. Trimming stripped 4 bases from V and 5 bases from J, with 14 bases between. Germline V gene sequence: CDR1 SGHVS, CDR2 FNYEAQ.

For the CDR3, the DNA is TGCGCCAGCAGCCACGGACAGGGCGGCAATGAGCAGTTCTTC. Amino acids: CASSHGQGGNEQFF. The V gene is TRBV5-1, the J gene TRBJ2-1, with 8 bases fitting TRBD1. The CDR3 has 14 amino acids. Germline trimming cut 4 bases from V and 6 bases from J; bases unmatched to any gene: 6. Germline CDR1 reads SGHRS; CDR2 reads YFSETQ.

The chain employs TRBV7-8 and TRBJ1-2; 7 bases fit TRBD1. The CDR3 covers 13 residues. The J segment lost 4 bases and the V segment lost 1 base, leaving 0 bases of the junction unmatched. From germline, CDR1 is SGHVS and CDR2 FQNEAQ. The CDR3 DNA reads TGTGCCAGCAGCTTAGGGACAGGCTATGGCTACACCTTC. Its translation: CASSLGTGYGYTF.